This T cell receptor (beta chain) is drawn from a study of T cell responses to AZD1222 COVID-19 vaccine. TCRdb's table, derived via immunoSEQ multiplex PCR, lists solely in-frame clones and lacks some. Seen here are approximately 99,000 clones, around nine tenths observed once, and the top ten hold approximately 3.1%. From germline, CDR1 is MNHEY and CDR2 SVGAGI. V was clipped by 0 bases and J by 6 bases; unmatched bases: 4. CDR3 length: 14 residues. The receptor was derived from an adult in good health. This rearrangement joins TRBV6-5 to TRBJ1-2; 7 nucleotides align to TRBD1. Sequencing was performed on peripheral blood, taken on day 0 of MenACWY control vaccination. The CDR3 bases are TGTGCCAGCAGTTACTCACAGGGACAGAATGGCTACACCTTC. Protein product: CASSYSQGQNGYTF.